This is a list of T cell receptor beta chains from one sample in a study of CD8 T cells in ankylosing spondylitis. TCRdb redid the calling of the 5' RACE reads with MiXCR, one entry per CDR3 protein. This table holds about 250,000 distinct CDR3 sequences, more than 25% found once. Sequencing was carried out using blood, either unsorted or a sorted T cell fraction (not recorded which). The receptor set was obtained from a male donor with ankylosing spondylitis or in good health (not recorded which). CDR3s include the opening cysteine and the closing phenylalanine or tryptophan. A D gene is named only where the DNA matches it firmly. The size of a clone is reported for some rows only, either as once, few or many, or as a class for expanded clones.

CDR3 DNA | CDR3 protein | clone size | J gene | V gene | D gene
TGTGCCAGCATCCGGGGGCCTAACTCTGGAAACACCATATATTTT | CASIRGPNSGNTIYF | few | TRBJ1-3 | TRBV6-1 | NA
TGTGCCAGCAGTGATTGGGTGTGGACACCGAACCCAGCGCCCTACAATGAGCAGTTCTTC | CASSDWVWTPNPAPYNEQFF | NA | TRBJ2-1 | TRBV6-1 | NA
TGCAGCGTCCGACGGACAGCAACTAATGAAAAACTGTTTTTT | CSVRRTATNEKLFF | many | TRBJ1-4 | TRBV29-1 | NA
TGCAGTGCTAGCCCAGGAGGGACCCAGTACTTC | CSASPGGTQYF | many | TRBJ2-5 | TRBV20-1 | NA
TGTGCCAGCAGTGAAATAGCGGGGGGGATAGATACGCAGTATTTT | CASSEIAGGIDTQYF | NA | TRBJ2-3 | TRBV25-1 | TRBD2
TGCAGTGCTAGAGATTTCGAGACAGGGGAGAACACTGAAGCTTTCTTT | CSARDFETGENTEAFF | NA | TRBJ1-1 | TRBV20-1 | TRBD1
TGTGCCAGCAGTTGGTGGCCCTCTGGGGCCAACGTCCTGACTTTC | CASSWWPSGANVLTF | NA | TRBJ2-6 | TRBV6-5 | NA
TGCAGTGCTAGGGCATCTAGCGGGGATCGGGAGACCCAGTACTTC | CSARASSGDRETQYF | few | TRBJ2-5 | TRBV20-1 | TRBD2
TGCGCCACGTCTCCGAAGGGGGCCGGCCAAGAGACCCAGTACTTC | CATSPKGAGQETQYF | NA | TRBJ2-5 | TRBV10-1 | TRBD1
TGTGCCAGCAGCCCCGGACAGTCATATAGCAATCAGCCCCAGCATTTT | CASSPGQSYSNQPQHF | NA | TRBJ1-5 | TRBV6-1 | NA
TGCAGTGCTTTCGGACTAGCTCGACGAAGCTCCTACAATGAGCAGTTCTTC | CSAFGLARRSSYNEQFF | NA | TRBJ2-1 | TRBV29-1 | TRBD2
TGTGCCAGCAGCTTGTATAGCTCCTACAATGAGCAGTTCTTC | CASSLYSSYNEQFF | NA | TRBJ2-1 | TRBV5-6 | NA
TGCAGTGCTAGGGGACTAGCGGCCTACGAGCAGTACTTC | CSARGLAAYEQYF | NA | TRBJ2-7 | TRBV20-1 | TRBD2
TGTGCCACCCTCGGGGAGAGCAATCAGCCCCAGCATTTT | CATLGESNQPQHF | NA | TRBJ1-5 | TRBV24-1 | NA
TGTGCCAGCAGCCAGTCCCACAGCAATGAGCAGTTCTTC | CASSQSHSNEQFF | NA | TRBJ2-1 | TRBV4-2 | NA
TGTGCCAGCAGCTACATCGTTAGCGAGCAGTACTTC | CASSYIVSEQYF | NA | TRBJ2-7 | TRBV7-9 | NA
TGCAGTGCTAGAGATGCAGGGGCGATGAACACTGAAGCTTTCTTT | CSARDAGAMNTEAFF | NA | TRBJ1-1 | TRBV20-1 | NA
TGCAGTGCTAGAGACATAGGCACAGATACGCAGTATTTT | CSARDIGTDTQYF | many | TRBJ2-3 | TRBV20-1 | NA
TGTGCCACCAGCAGGCTAGCGGGGGGCCAGGGCACAGATACGCAGTATTTT | CATSRLAGGQGTDTQYF | NA | TRBJ2-3 | TRBV15 | TRBD2
TGCGCCAGCAGAGGGACCCTAGCCTCCAATGAGCAGTTCTTC | CASRGTLASNEQFF | NA | TRBJ2-1 | TRBV4-1 | NA
TGTGCCAGCAGTTACTCGGCCACCGGGGAGCTGTTTTTT | CASSYSATGELFF | few | TRBJ2-2 | TRBV6-5 | NA
TGTGCCAGCAGCGTAGCTGTTGGGCGGGAGCAGTACTTC | CASSVAVGREQYF | few | TRBJ2-7 | TRBV9 | NA
TGTGCCAGCAGCTTAGTCGCCTCCTACAATGAGCAGTTCTTC | CASSLVASYNEQFF | NA | TRBJ2-1 | TRBV11-2 | NA
TGTGCCAGCAGTGAATTTGGGTACGAGCAGTACTTC | CASSEFGYEQYF | NA | TRBJ2-7 | TRBV6-1 | NA
TGTGCCAGCAGTTTATTTACCCCCGGCAGGGGAACGGATACGCAGTATTTT | CASSLFTPGRGTDTQYF | NA | TRBJ2-3 | TRBV28 | NA
TGTGCCAGCAGTGAACGACAGGGGGAGACCCAGTACTTC | CASSERQGETQYF | NA | TRBJ2-5 | TRBV6-1 | TRBD1
TGCGCCAGCAGTGACAGCAACTCCTACGAGCAGTACTTC | CASSDSNSYEQYF | few | TRBJ2-7 | TRBV10-2 | NA
TGCAGCGCCCTAGTGTTTGACAGGGTAGGGCATCAGCCCCAGCATTTT | CSALVFDRVGHQPQHF | few | TRBJ1-5 | TRBV20-1 | TRBD1
TGCAGTGCTGGACTAGCGGGGGGCGCCCGGAACGAGCAGTACTTC | CSAGLAGGARNEQYF | NA | TRBJ2-7 | TRBV20-1 | TRBD2
TGTGCCAGCAGCGCTTGGCCCGCAGATACGCAGTATTTT | CASSAWPADTQYF | NA | TRBJ2-3 | TRBV12-3/TRBV12-4 | NA
TGCGCCAGCAGCCCGGCCGGGACTAGCGGGGACGAGCAGTACTTC | CASSPAGTSGDEQYF | NA | TRBJ2-7 | TRBV5-1 | TRBD2
TGCGCCAGCAGCGAAGGACAGGACACCTACGAGCAGTACTTC | CASSEGQDTYEQYF | few | TRBJ2-7 | TRBV5-1 | TRBD1
TGTGCCAGTCGACAGGGGGCCGAGGCTAACTATGGCTACACCTTC | CASRQGAEANYGYTF | few | TRBJ1-2 | TRBV6-1 | TRBD1
TGTGCCAGCAGCCAAGGGGGACTAGCGGGGGGGCATGGCCTTTCCTACGAGCAGTACTTC | CASSQGGLAGGHGLSYEQYF | few | TRBJ2-7 | TRBV4-2 | TRBD2
TGTGCCACAAAGAGGAACACCGGGGAGCTGTTTTTT | CATKRNTGELFF | NA | TRBJ2-2 | TRBV10-3 | NA
TGCAGTGCTAGCCCGTTGGGGAACACTGAAGCTTTCTTT | CSASPLGNTEAFF | few | TRBJ1-1 | TRBV20-1 | NA
TGCAGTGCTAGAGATCTTGGACGCGAGCAGTACTTC | CSARDLGREQYF | NA | TRBJ2-7 | TRBV20-1 | NA
TGTGCCAGCAGCTTAGATTATTGGAGAGGTGGCAATGAGCAGTTCTTC | CASSLDYWRGGNEQFF | NA | TRBJ2-1 | TRBV11-2 | NA
TGTGCCAGCAGTCGCCAAGCTTTCTTT | CASSRQAFF | NA | TRBJ1-1 | TRBV7-9 | NA
TGTGCCACCAGGGACTCAGCGGGGTACGAGCAGTACTTC | CATRDSAGYEQYF | few | TRBJ2-7 | TRBV24-1 | TRBD2
TGTGCCAGCAGTGATCCGGGACACGACATAAGAGGGACCTTC | CASSDPGHDIRGTF | NA | TRBJ1-2 | TRBV5-5 | NA
TGTGCCAGCAGCCTCGCCCGCGCTGAAGCTTTCTTT | CASSLARAEAFF | NA | TRBJ1-1 | TRBV12-3/TRBV12-4 | NA
TGTGCCAGCAGCCAGACTAGCTCGGGGGATACGCAGTATTTT | CASSQTSSGDTQYF | NA | TRBJ2-3 | TRBV12-3/TRBV12-4 | TRBD2
TGCAGTGCTAGTTGGTGGACAAAGCTTCTGGAGACCCAGTACTTC | CSASWWTKLLETQYF | many | TRBJ2-5 | TRBV20-1 | NA
TGCGCCAGCAGCGAAGGGTTGAGTGGCTACACCTTC | CASSEGLSGYTF | few | TRBJ1-2 | TRBV4-1 | NA
TGCAGTGCTGGTGGTTCGGGTAGCGGGGGGGCCTCCCAAGAGACCCAGTACTTC | CSAGGSGSGGASQETQYF | NA | TRBJ2-5 | TRBV20-1 | TRBD2
TGCAGTGCTACCGGGGAACGGGACAGGGGCCGTCTTGCAACTAATGAAAAACTGTTTTTT | CSATGERDRGRLATNEKLFF | NA | TRBJ1-4 | TRBV20-1 | TRBD1
TGTGCCAGCAGTTTCAGTGTCAGGTCTAGGCACGGAGGCTACGAGCAGTACTTC | CASSFSVRSRHGGYEQYF | NA | TRBJ2-7 | TRBV2 | NA
TGTGCCAGCAGCCAAACCGGGGGGGCTAATGAGCAGTTCTTC | CASSQTGGANEQFF | few | TRBJ2-1 | TRBV3-1 | TRBD2
TGTGCCAGCAGCCACAAATTGGTCAGGGTCTACGAGCAGTACTTC | CASSHKLVRVYEQYF | NA | TRBJ2-7 | TRBV12-3/TRBV12-4 | NA
TGTGCCAGCAGCCCAGGGACAGGGAACGAGCAGTACTTC | CASSPGTGNEQYF | few | TRBJ2-7 | TRBV11-2 | TRBD1
TGTGCCATCAGTGAGTCCCTAGCCCGCCCGGATACGCAGTATTTT | CAISESLARPDTQYF | NA | TRBJ2-3 | TRBV10-3 | NA
TGCAGCGTTGCCCTAGCGGGGGCTGGAGAGACCCAGTACTTC | CSVALAGAGETQYF | NA | TRBJ2-5 | TRBV29-1 | TRBD2
TGCAGTGCTAGAGATCAGACAGCCGACTACGAGCAGTACTTC | CSARDQTADYEQYF | few | TRBJ2-7 | TRBV20-1 | NA
TGTGCCAGCAGCGCGACAGGGAGCTCCTACGAGCAGTACTTC | CASSATGSSYEQYF | few | TRBJ2-7 | TRBV7-9 | TRBD1
TGTGCCAGCAGCCCAACACGCCTAAACACAGATACGCAGTATTTT | CASSPTRLNTDTQYF | NA | TRBJ2-3 | TRBV6-2/TRBV6-3 | NA
TGTGCCAGCAGCCCCGGGGTTCTTTCAGGTCAGCCCCAGCATTTT | CASSPGVLSGQPQHF | NA | TRBJ1-5 | TRBV5-5 | NA
TGTGCCAGCAGCTTGGGGACAGGGGGCAAGGATAATTCACCCCTCCACTTT | CASSLGTGGKDNSPLHF | NA | TRBJ1-6 | TRBV5-5 | TRBD1
TGTGCCAGCAGCCAAGAAGGGTCGTTGGGGGGGCGCCAGCATTTT | CASSQEGSLGGRQHF | few | TRBJ1-5 | TRBV4-2 | NA
TGTGCCAGCAGTCCCCCATCGGTGTACGAGCAGTACTTC | CASSPPSVYEQYF | NA | TRBJ2-7 | TRBV27 | NA